This T cell receptor (beta chain) was obtained from a study of T cells in Graves' hyperthyroidism and ophthalmopathy. This clonotype was seen a few times. The antigen remains undetermined. Regions amplified from RNA transcripts were the TCR beta CDR3 regions. TCR CDR3 regions were first amplified by RT-PCR with HTBI primers. TCRdb itself ran the multiplex PCR reads through MiXCR, one entry per CDR3 protein. The table lists approximately 740,000 distinct CDR3 sequences, 12% to 15% of them singletons, with roughly a tenth in the top ten. If no ophthalmopathy progression occurred within 18 months, Graves' hyperthyroidism was stable. Study results and limitations: For ophthalmopathy, model prediction preceded onset by a median roughly 6.5 months. Separating ophthalmopathy from stable hyperthyroidism was achieved by a 13 V-J model.

The germline CDR1 and CDR2 sequences are MDHEN and SYDVKM. The ends were cut back, 10 bases at V and 2 bases at J, with 9 bases in the middle. The CDR3 has 11 amino acids. The chain uses TRBV28 and TRBJ2-7, with D perhaps matching TRBD1 (5 bases). This clonotype originated in a woman in her late teens or twenties with Graves' hyperthyroidism. The sample was blood. The DNA for the CDR3 is TGTGCCAACGAAGGGGCCTACGAGCAGTACTTC. It codes for CANEGAYEQYF. Supplemented by reference TRBV28 and TRBJ2-7, the full variable domain reads DVKVTQSSRYLVKRTGEKVFLECVQDMDHENMFWYRQDPGLGLRLIYFSYDVKMKEKGDIPEGYSVSREKKERFSLILESASTNQTSMYLCANEGAYEQYFGPGTRLTVT.